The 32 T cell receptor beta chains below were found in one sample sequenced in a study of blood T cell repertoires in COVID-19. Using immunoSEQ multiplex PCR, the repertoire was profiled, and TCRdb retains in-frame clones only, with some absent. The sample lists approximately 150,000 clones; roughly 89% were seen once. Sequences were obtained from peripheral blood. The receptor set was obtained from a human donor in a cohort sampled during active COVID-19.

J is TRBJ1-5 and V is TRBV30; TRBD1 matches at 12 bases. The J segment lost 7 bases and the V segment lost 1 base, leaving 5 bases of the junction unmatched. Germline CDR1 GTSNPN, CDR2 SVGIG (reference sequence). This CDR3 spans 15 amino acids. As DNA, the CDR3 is TGTGCCTGGAGTGGGGGACAGGGGGCTCGGCAGCCCCAGCATTTT. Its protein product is CAWSGGQGARQPQHF.

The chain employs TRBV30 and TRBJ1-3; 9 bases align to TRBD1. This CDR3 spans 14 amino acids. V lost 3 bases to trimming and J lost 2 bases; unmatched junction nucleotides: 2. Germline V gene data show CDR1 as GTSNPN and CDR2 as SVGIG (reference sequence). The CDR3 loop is CAWRQGAAGNTIYF. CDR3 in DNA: TGTGCCTGGAGACAGGGGGCAGCTGGAAACACCATATATTTT.

The CDR3 loop is CASSSNSGSSYNEQFF. For the CDR3, the DNA is TGTGCCAGCAGTTCTAATAGCGGAAGCTCCTACAATGAGCAGTTCTTC. The chain is built from TRBV27 and TRBJ2-1; D may be TRBD2 (6 bases). V was trimmed by 4 bases and J by 0 bases, leaving 13 bases between them. Per germline, CDR1 MNHEY and CDR2 SMNVEV (reference sequence). The CDR3 length is 16 residues.

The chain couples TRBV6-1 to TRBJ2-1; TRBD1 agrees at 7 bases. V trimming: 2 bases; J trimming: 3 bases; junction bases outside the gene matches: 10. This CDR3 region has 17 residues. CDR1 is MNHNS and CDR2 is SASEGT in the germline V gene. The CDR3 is CASSETERGLYYNEQFF. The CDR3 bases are TGTGCCAGCAGTGAAACAGAAAGGGGGCTCTACTACAATGAGCAGTTCTTC.

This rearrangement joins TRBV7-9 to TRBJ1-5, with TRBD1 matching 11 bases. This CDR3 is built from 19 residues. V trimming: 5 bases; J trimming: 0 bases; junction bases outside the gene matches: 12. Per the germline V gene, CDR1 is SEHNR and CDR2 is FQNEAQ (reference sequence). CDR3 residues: CASSPGTGGTFYSNQPQHF. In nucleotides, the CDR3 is TGTGCCAGCAGCCCCGGGACAGGGGGGACATTCTATAGCAATCAGCCCCAGCATTTT.

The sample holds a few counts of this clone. CDR3 in DNA: TGCAGCGCGAGACAGAGTTACGAGCAGTACTTC. The encoded protein is CSARQSYEQYF. This chain uses TRBV29-1 with TRBJ2-7; weak D call: TRBD1 (5 bases). CDR1 and CDR2 from the germline V gene are SQVTM and ANQGSEA. The CDR3 contains 11 residues. Trimming left V 7 bases short and J 4 bases short, with 11 bases between.

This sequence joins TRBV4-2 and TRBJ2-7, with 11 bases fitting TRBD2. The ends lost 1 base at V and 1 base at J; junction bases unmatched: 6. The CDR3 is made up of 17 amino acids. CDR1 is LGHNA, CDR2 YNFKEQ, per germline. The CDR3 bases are TGTGCCAGCAGCCAAGTTGCGACTAGCGGGACTTCCTACGAGCAGTACTTC. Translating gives CASSQVATSGTSYEQYF.

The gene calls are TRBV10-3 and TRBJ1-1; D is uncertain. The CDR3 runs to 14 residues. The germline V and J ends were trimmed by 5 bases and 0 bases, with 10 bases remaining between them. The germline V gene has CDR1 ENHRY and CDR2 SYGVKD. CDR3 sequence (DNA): TGTGCCATCAGTAAGTGGCAGGTGAACACTGAAGCTTTCTTT. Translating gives CAISKWQVNTEAFF.

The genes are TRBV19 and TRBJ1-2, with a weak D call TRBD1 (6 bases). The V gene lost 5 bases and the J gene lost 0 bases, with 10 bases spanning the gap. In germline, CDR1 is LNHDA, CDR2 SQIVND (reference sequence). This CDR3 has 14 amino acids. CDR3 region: CASSFRTANYGYTF. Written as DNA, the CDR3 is TGTGCCAGTAGTTTTCGGACAGCTAACTATGGCTACACCTTC.

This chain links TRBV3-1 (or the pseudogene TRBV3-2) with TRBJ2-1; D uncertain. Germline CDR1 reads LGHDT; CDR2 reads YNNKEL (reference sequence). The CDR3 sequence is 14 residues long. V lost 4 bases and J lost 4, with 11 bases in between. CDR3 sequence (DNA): TGTGCCAGCAGCCTACAGACGGCTTACAATGAGCAGTTCTTC. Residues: CASSLQTAYNEQFF.

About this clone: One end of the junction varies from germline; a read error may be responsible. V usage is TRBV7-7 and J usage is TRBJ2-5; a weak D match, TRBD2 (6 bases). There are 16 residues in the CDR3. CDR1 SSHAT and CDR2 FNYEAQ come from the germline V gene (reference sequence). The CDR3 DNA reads TGTGCTAGCAGCGCCGCCGGGGCGGGGCCACAAGAGACCCAGTACTTC. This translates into CASSAAGAGPQETQYF.

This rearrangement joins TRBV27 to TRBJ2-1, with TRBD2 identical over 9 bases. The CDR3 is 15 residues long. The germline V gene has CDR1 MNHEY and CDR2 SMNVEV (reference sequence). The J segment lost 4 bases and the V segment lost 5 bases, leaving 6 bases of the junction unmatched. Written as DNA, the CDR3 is TGTGCCAGCAGTCTCAGCGGGGGGCCATACAATGAGCAGTTCTTC. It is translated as CASSLSGGPYNEQFF.

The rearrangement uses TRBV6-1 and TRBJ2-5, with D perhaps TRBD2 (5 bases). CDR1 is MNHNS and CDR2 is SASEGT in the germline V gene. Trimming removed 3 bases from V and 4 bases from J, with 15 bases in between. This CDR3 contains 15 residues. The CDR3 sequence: CASSDPREIGETQYF. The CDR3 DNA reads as TGTGCCAGCAGTGACCCGAGGGAGATTGGAGAGACCCAGTACTTC.

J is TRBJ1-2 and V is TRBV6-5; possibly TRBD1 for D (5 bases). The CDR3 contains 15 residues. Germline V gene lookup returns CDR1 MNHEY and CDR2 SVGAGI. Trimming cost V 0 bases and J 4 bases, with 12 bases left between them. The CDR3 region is CASSYSLAGTYGYTF. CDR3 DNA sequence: TGTGCCAGCAGTTACTCGCTGGCGGGGACCTATGGCTACACCTTC.

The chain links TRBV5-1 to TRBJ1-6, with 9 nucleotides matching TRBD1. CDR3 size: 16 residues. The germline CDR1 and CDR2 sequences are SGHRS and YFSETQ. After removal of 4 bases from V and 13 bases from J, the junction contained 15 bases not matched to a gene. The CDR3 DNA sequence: TGCGCCAGCAGCCAACTGTCCGGGACAGGGATGGGGCCCCTCCACTTT. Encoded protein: CASSQLSGTGMGPLHF.

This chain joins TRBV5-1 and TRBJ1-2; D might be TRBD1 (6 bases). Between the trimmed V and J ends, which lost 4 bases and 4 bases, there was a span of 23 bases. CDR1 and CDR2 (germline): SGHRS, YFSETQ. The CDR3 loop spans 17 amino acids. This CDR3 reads CASSPRDTTTFVYGYTF. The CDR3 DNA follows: TGCGCCAGCAGCCCCCGGGACACCACCACCTTTGTCTATGGCTACACCTTC.

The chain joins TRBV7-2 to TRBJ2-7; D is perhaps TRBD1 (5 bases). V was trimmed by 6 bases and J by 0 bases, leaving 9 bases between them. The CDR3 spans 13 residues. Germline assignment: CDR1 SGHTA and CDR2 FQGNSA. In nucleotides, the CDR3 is TGTGCCAGCAGACCCCAGGGCTCCTACGAGCAGTACTTC. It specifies CASRPQGSYEQYF.

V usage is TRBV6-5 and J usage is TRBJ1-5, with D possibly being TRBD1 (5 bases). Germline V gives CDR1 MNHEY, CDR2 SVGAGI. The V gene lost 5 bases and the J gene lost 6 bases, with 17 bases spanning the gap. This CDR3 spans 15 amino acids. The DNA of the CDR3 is TGTGCCAGCAGTCCCCGCGGGGGTGCCACTCAGCCCCAGCATTTT. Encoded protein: CASSPRGGATQPQHF.

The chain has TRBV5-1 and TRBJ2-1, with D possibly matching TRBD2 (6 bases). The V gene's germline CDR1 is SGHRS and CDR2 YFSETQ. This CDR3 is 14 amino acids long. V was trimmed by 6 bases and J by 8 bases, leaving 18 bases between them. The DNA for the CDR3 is TGCGCCAGCAACCTCGGGGGACCATCCCATGAGCAGTTCTTC. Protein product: CASNLGGPSHEQFF. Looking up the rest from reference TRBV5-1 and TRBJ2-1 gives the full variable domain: KAGVTQTPRYLIKTRGQQVTLSCSPISGHRSVSWYQQTPGQGLQFLFEYFSETQRNKGNFPGRFSGRQFSNSRSEMNVSTLELGDSALYLCASNLGGPSHEQFFGPGTRLTVL.

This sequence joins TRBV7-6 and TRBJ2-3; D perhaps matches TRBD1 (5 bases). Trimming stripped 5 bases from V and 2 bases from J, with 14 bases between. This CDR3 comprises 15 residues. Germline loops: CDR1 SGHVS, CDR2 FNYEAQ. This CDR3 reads CASSIAGYNTDTQYF. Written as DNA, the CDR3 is TGTGCCAGCAGCATCGCAGGGTACAACACAGATACGCAGTATTTT.

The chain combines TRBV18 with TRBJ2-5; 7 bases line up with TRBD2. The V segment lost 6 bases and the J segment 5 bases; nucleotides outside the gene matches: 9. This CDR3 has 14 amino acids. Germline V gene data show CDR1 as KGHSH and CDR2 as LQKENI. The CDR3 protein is CASSLSLAEETQYF. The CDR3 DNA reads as TGTGCCAGCTCCCTCTCGCTAGCGGAGGAGACCCAGTACTTC.

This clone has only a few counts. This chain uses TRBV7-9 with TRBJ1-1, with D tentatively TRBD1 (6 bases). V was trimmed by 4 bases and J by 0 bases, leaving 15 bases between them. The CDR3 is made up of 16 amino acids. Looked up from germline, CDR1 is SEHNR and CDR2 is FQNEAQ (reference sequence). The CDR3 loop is CASSSGAGVLNTEAFF. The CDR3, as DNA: TGTGCCAGCAGCTCCGGGGCAGGGGTCTTGAACACTGAAGCTTTCTTT.

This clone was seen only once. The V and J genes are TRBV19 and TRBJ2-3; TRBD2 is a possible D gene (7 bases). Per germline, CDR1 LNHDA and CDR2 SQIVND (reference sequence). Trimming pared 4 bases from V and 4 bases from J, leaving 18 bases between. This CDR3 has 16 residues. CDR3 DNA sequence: TGTGCCAGTAGTAACTCCTGGGGGGGGCGCCCAGATACGCAGTATTTT. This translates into CASSNSWGGRPDTQYF.

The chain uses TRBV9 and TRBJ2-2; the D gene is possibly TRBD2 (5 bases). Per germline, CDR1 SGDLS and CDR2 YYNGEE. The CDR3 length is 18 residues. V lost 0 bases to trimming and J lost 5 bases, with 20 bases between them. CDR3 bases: TGTGCCAGCAGCGTAGAGGCTACCCGAGGGCGACGGACCGGGGAGCTGTTTTTT. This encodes CASSVEATRGRRTGELFF.

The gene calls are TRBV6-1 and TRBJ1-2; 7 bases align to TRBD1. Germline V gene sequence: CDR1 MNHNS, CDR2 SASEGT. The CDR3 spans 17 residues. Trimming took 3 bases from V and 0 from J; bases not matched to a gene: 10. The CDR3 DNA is TGTGCCAGCAGTGAGCCGACAGGGTACCGTGCTAACTATGGCTACACCTTC. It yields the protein CASSEPTGYRANYGYTF.

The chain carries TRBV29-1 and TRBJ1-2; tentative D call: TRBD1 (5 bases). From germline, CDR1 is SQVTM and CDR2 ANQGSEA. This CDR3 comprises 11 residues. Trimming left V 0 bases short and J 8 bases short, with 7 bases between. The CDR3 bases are TGCAGCGTTGAAGAGGGGCGAGGCTACACCTTC. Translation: CSVEEGRGYTF. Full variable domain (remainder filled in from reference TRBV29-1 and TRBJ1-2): SAVISQKPSRDICQRGTSLTIQCQVDSQVTMMFWYRQQPGQSLTLIATANQGSEATYESGFVIDKFPISRPNLTFSTLTVSNMSPEDSSIYLCSVEEGRGYTFGSGTRLTVV.

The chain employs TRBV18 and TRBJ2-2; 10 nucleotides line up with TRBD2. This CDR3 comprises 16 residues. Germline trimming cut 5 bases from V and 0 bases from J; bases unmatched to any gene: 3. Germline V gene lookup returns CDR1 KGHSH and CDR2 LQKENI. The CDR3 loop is CASSWTSGANTGELFF. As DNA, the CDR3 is TGTGCCAGCTCATGGACTAGCGGAGCGAACACCGGGGAGCTGTTTTTT.

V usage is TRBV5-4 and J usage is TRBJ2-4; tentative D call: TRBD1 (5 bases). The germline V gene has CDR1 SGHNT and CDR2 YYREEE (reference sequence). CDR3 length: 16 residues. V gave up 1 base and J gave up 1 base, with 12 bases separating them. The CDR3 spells CASSLRIAGAKNIQYF. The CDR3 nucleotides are TGTGCCAGCAGCTTGAGAATAGCAGGGGCCAAAAACATTCAGTACTTC.

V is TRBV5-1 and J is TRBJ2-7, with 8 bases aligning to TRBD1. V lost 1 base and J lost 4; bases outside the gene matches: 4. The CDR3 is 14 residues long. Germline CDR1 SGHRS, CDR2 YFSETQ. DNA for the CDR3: TGCGCCAGCAGCTTGTATCAGGGGGCTTACGAGCAGTACTTC. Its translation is CASSLYQGAYEQYF.

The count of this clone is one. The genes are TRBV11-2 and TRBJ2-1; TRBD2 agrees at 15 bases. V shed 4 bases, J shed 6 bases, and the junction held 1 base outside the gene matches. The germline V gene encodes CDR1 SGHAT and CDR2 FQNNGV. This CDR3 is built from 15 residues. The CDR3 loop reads CASSSGLAGGNEQFF. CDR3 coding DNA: TGTGCCAGCAGCTCGGGACTAGCGGGGGGCAATGAGCAGTTCTTC.

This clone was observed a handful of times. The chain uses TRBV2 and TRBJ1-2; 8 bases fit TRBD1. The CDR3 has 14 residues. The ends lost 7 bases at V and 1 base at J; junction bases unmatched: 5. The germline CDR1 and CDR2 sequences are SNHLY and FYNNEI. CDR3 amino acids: CASNKDRVNYGYTF. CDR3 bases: TGTGCCAGCAACAAGGACAGGGTTAACTATGGCTACACCTTC.

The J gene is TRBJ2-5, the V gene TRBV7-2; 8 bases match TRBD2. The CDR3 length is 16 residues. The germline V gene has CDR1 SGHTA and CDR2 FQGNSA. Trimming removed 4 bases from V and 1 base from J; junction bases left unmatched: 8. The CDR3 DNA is TGTGCCAGCAGCTGGAGTAGCGGGAATTCCCAAGAGACCCAGTACTTC. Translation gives CASSWSSGNSQETQYF. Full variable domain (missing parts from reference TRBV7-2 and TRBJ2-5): GAGVSQSPSNKVTEKGKDVELRCDPISGHTALYWYRQSLGQGLEFLIYFQGNSAPDKSGLPSDRFSAERTGGSVSTLTIQRTQQEDSAVYLCASSWSSGNSQETQYFGPGTRLLVL.